The 29 T cell receptor beta chains presented below share a single source sample, sequenced in a study of T cells in Graves' hyperthyroidism and ophthalmopathy. Researchers amplified the TCR beta CDR3 regions from RNA transcripts. HTBI primers were the set used in a first-round RT-PCR of the TCR CDR3. TCRdb reanalysed the multiplex PCR reads using MiXCR and keeps one entry per CDR3 protein. This sample has about 350,000 distinct CDR3 sequences, with over 15% found just once. Sequenced sample: blood. These receptors were collected from a woman aged 18-29 years with Graves' hyperthyroidism.

The table lists this clonotype with many counts. V and J are TRBV24-1 and TRBJ1-2; no clear D. V lost 4 bases and J 2 bases, leaving 10 bases between the germline ends. The CDR3 contains 14 residues. CDR1 KGHDR and CDR2 SFDVKD come from the germline V gene. For the CDR3, the DNA is TGTGCCACCAGTGACACGACCGAGAACTATGGCTACACCTTC. Translated: CATSDTTENYGYTF.

This clonotype came up many times. The V and J genes are TRBV27 and TRBJ2-7, with TRBD2 as a possible D gene (5 bases). The CDR3 loop spans 11 amino acids. Per germline, CDR1 MNHEY and CDR2 SMNVEV (reference sequence). The V gene lost 4 bases and the J gene lost 9 bases, with 10 bases spanning the gap. Here the CDR3 reads CASSSSGGQYF. Here the CDR3 DNA reads TGTGCCAGCAGTTCATCTGGAGGGCAGTACTTC.

This clonotype has at least ten counts. This chain joins TRBV20-1 and TRBJ1-1; 9 bases fit TRBD1. Germline CDR1 is DFQATT and CDR2 is SNEGSKA (reference sequence). CDR3 length: 13 amino acids. The CDR3, as DNA: TGCAGCTTAACAGGGGGCTATAACACTGAAGCTTTCTTT. Encoded protein: CSLTGGYNTEAFF.

Ten or more counts support this clonotype. The chain recombines TRBV12-3 or TRBV12-4 with TRBJ2-2; the D gene could be TRBD1 or TRBD2 (6 bases each). CDR3 length equals 14 residues. Trimming took 10 bases from V and 3 from J, leaving 15 bases between them. The CDR3 reads CATNRGAHTGELFF. In DNA, the CDR3 is TGTGCCACCAATAGGGGGGCTCACACCGGGGAGCTGTTTTTT.

This clonotype has at least ten counts. This sequence joins TRBV28 and TRBJ1-1, with 8 bases identical to TRBD1. The germline V gene has CDR1 MDHEN and CDR2 SYDVKM. CDR3 size: 13 residues. J was trimmed by 1 base and V by 6 bases; bases with no gene match: 1. As DNA, the CDR3 is TGTGCCAGCAGACAGGGGGGGAACACTGAAGCTTTCTTT. This codes for CASRQGGNTEAFF.

This clonotype was recorded many times. The chain combines TRBV20-1 with TRBJ1-1; the match to TRBD1 covers 10 bases. Per germline, CDR1 DFQATT and CDR2 SNEGSKA (reference sequence). The CDR3 sequence is 14 residues long. Trimming at V came to 6 bases and at J to 0 bases, leaving 4 bases not matched to a gene. The CDR3: CSAQTGGMNTEAFF. CDR3 coding DNA: TGCAGTGCCCAGACAGGGGGCATGAACACTGAAGCTTTCTTT.

This clonotype has at least ten counts. The CDR3 DNA reads as TGTGCCAGCAGTTTAGCTTTCAATCAGCCCCAGCATTTT. Amino acids: CASSLAFNQPQHF. The J gene is TRBJ1-5, the V gene TRBV12-3 or TRBV12-4; D ambiguous. The CDR3 has 13 amino acids. Trimming took 0 bases from V and 3 from J, leaving 3 bases between them.

The V gene is TRBV3-1, the J gene TRBJ1-1; 11 positions agree with TRBD1. The V gene's germline CDR1 is LGHDT and CDR2 YNNKEL (reference sequence). V dropped 5 bases and J dropped 10; count of bases not matched to a gene: 3. CDR3 length equals 12 residues. Written as DNA, the CDR3 is TGTGCCAGCAGCGACGGGACAGGGGGAGCTTTCTTT. The encoded protein is CASSDGTGGAFF.

Many counts were recorded for this clonotype. This chain joins TRBV24-1 and TRBJ1-1; maybe TRBD1 (5 bases). With 8 bases removed from V and 1 base from J, the gap between germline ends came to 10 bases. This CDR3 spans 13 amino acids. From germline, CDR1 is KGHDR and CDR2 SFDVKD. Here the CDR3 reads CATMGEENTEAFF. The CDR3 DNA is TGTGCCACCATGGGGGAGGAGAACACTGAAGCTTTCTTT.

The table lists this clonotype with many counts. V usage is TRBV6-1 and J usage is TRBJ1-4, with D possibly TRBD1 on 5 matching bases. V dropped 6 bases and J dropped 4 bases, with 12 bases sitting between them. The CDR3 length is 14 residues. Looked up from germline, CDR1 is MNHNS and CDR2 is SASEGT. CDR3 residues: CASSSAQGNEKLFF. CDR3 nucleotide sequence: TGTGCCAGCAGCTCGGCCCAGGGTAATGAAAAACTGTTTTTT.

This clonotype was counted ten times or more. CDR3 sequence reads: CATSRGWWEKGNQPQHF. The DNA for the CDR3 is TGTGCCACCAGCAGAGGGTGGTGGGAAAAAGGCAATCAGCCCCAGCATTTT. This chain connects TRBV15 to TRBJ1-5; D is uncertain. CDR3 length: 17 residues. The germline gives CDR1 LNHNV, CDR2 YYDKDF (reference sequence). V was shortened by 1 base and J by 2 bases, with 15 bases between the two germline ends.

A remark on this clonotype: Lacking the conserved final phenylalanine or tryptophan, this CDR3 likely reflects a read error. It is unclear where the CDR3 begins or ends on the DNA, so no DNA is shown, and the CDR3 is as TCRdb lists it. This chain uses TRBV24-1 with TRBJ1-2; the D call of TRBD1 is as the table states it, not checked on the DNA. The V gene's germline CDR1 is KGHDR and CDR2 SFDVKD. The length of the CDR3 is 15 amino acids, counting both ends. The chain's CDR3 is CATSDNRGRNYGYSY.

This clonotype was seen repeatedly, ten times or more. The chain carries TRBV12-3 or TRBV12-4 and TRBJ1-5, with TRBD1 matching over 11 bases. J gave up 7 bases and V 5 bases, and 4 bases lay outside the gene matches. The CDR3 extends over 14 amino acids. The CDR3 nucleotides read TGTGCCAGCAGTGGGACAGGGGGAACCCAGCCCCAGCATTTT. Translating gives CASSGTGGTQPQHF.

This clonotype was observed at least ten times. The chain carries TRBV6-1 and TRBJ1-1, with unresolved D. V was clipped by 2 bases and J by 4 bases, with 11 bases between them. CDR1 is MNHNS, CDR2 SASEGT, per germline. The CDR3 sequence is 14 residues long. Here the CDR3 reads CASSELQILTEAFF. Written as DNA, the CDR3 is TGTGCCAGCAGTGAATTACAGATACTCACTGAAGCTTTCTTT.

This clonotype was found many times. This sequence joins TRBV11-1 and TRBJ1-2, with a weak D call TRBD1 (6 bases). There are 15 residues in the CDR3. Germline lookup yields CDR1 SGHAT and CDR2 FQDESV (reference sequence). Trimming removed 2 bases from V and 2 bases from J, with 12 bases in between. CDR3 nucleotide sequence: TGTGCCAGCAGCTTAACCGGGACATACAACTATGGCTACACCTTC. Protein sequence: CASSLTGTYNYGYTF.

The sample holds a few counts of this clonotype. V is TRBV18 and J is TRBJ2-4; D gene uncertain. The CDR3 extends over 11 amino acids. Trimming cost V 10 bases and J 7 bases, with 11 bases left between them. Germline V gene data show CDR1 as KGHSH and CDR2 as LQKENI. DNA for the CDR3: TGTGCCATACGAGAAAGGAACATTCAGTACTTC. This gives the protein CAIRERNIQYF.

The chain is built from TRBV6-5 and TRBJ1-5; D unresolved. The CDR3 extends over 15 amino acids. Trimming shortened V by 0 bases and J by 10 bases, and 16 bases separated the two germline ends. CDR1 and CDR2 (germline): MNHEY, SVGAGI. CDR3 region: CASSYSSQPQHPQHF. CDR3 DNA sequence: TGTGCCAGCAGTTACTCGAGTCAGCCCCAACATCCCCAGCATTTT.

In this sample, this clonotype turned up a few times. V usage is TRBV4-1 and J usage is TRBJ2-5, with 9 bases lining up with TRBD1. CDR3 length equals 15 residues. CDR1 MGHRA and CDR2 YSYEKL come from the germline V gene. The V segment lost 4 bases and the J segment 0 bases; nucleotides outside the gene matches: 3. CDR3 loop: CASSPGQGNQETQYF. CDR3 in DNA: TGCGCCAGCAGCCCTGGACAGGGGAACCAAGAGACCCAGTACTTC.

The V call is TRBV7-3, the J call TRBJ1-1; tentatively, D is TRBD1 (6 bases). The germline CDR1 and CDR2 sequences are SGHTA and FQGTGA. V was trimmed by 3 bases and J by 7 bases, leaving 12 bases between them. CDR3 length: 13 amino acids. CDR3 residues: CASSFPGGREAFF. The DNA of the CDR3 is TGTGCCAGCAGCTTCCCCGGGGGCCGTGAAGCTTTCTTT.

Many counts were recorded for this clonotype. The chain joins TRBV7-9 to TRBJ1-5; D remains ambiguous. V was shortened by 4 bases and J by 9 bases, with 13 bases between the two germline ends. The CDR3 is made up of 13 amino acids. Germline V lookup: CDR1 SEHNR, CDR2 FQNEAQ (reference sequence). The CDR3 is CASSSRLGWPQHF. In DNA, the CDR3 is TGTGCCAGCAGCTCAAGGTTGGGGTGGCCCCAGCATTTT.

This clonotype was seen at least ten times. The V call is TRBV7-9, the J call TRBJ2-7; 8 bases agree with TRBD1. Germline CDR1 and CDR2: SEHNR and FQNEAQ (reference sequence). V lost 7 bases to trimming and J lost 2 bases; unmatched junction nucleotides: 10. The CDR3 contains 15 residues. CDR3 in amino acids: CASTEKWDRPYEQYF. CDR3 DNA sequence: TGTGCCAGCACCGAAAAATGGGACAGGCCCTACGAGCAGTACTTC. Variable domain in full (rest from reference TRBV7-9 and TRBJ2-7): DTGVSQNPRHKITKRGQNVTFRCDPISEHNRLYWYRQTLGQGPEFLTYFQNEAQLEKSRLLSDRFSAERPKGSFSTLEIQRTEQGDSAMYLCASTEKWDRPYEQYFGPGTRLTVT.

This clonotype has only one observation. The genes are TRBV2 and TRBJ1-2, with D possibly matching TRBD1 (5 bases). V lost 6 bases, J lost 6 bases, and 14 bases lay in between. This CDR3 region has 13 residues. Looked up from germline, CDR1 is SNHLY and CDR2 is FYNNEI. CDR3 DNA: TGTGCCAGCAGCTTCAGGACATGGGATGGCTACACCTTC. This gives the protein CASSFRTWDGYTF.

This clonotype came up many times. The chain uses TRBV20-1 and TRBJ2-2, with 7 bases lining up with TRBD1. The V gene's germline CDR1 is DFQATT and CDR2 SNEGSKA (reference sequence). V shed 6 bases and J 1 base; nucleotides not matched to a gene: 5. The CDR3 extends over 14 amino acids. The DNA for the CDR3 is TGCAGTGCAGGAGACAGGGAGAACACCGGGGAGCTGTTTTTT. Residues: CSAGDRENTGELFF.

This clonotype came up many times. The J gene is TRBJ2-7, the V gene TRBV3-1; D is unresolved. This CDR3 is built from 13 residues. V was cut by 0 bases and J by 7 bases, with 10 bases left in between. Germline values: CDR1 LGHDT, CDR2 YNNKEL (reference sequence). The CDR3 region is CASSQEYAWEQYF. CDR3 in DNA: TGTGCCAGCAGCCAAGAATACGCTTGGGAGCAGTACTTC.

This clonotype was counted many times. The rearrangement uses TRBV10-1 and TRBJ2-2; 9 positions agree with TRBD2. The junction had 2 bases not matched to a gene; V was cut back by 6 bases and J by 3 bases. Germline V CDR1 and CDR2: WNHNN, SYGVQD (reference sequence). The CDR3 sequence is 14 residues long. CDR3 bases: TGCGCCAGCAGCGCGGGGGGGGACACCGGGGAGCTGTTTTTT. It yields the protein CASSAGGDTGELFF.

The chain is built from TRBV5-6 and TRBJ1-1, with D uncertain. V dropped 6 bases and J dropped 2 bases, with 5 bases sitting between them. Germline V gene data show CDR1 as SGHDT and CDR2 as YYEEEE. This CDR3 contains 11 residues. The CDR3 is CASTYNTEAFF. DNA of the CDR3: TGTGCCAGCACCTATAACACTGAAGCTTTCTTT.

Notes on this clonotype: This may arise from a read error, as a much more abundant clone is one base away. CDR3 coding DNA: TGTGCCAGCAATGACGCGGGGGGGATCTACGAGCAGTACTTC. As protein: CASNDAGGIYEQYF. The chain links TRBV6-1 to TRBJ2-7, with TRBD2 matching over 9 bases. Trimming removed 7 bases from V and 3 bases from J; junction bases left unmatched: 7. Germline CDR1 MNHNS, CDR2 SASEGT. The CDR3 sequence is 14 residues long.

The chain employs TRBV5-1 and TRBJ2-5; D may correspond to TRBD1 or TRBD2 (5 bases each). Germline V gives CDR1 SGHRS, CDR2 YFSETQ. Between the trimmed V and J ends, which lost 4 bases and 4 bases, there was a span of 20 bases. There are 16 residues in the CDR3. DNA of the CDR3: TGCGCCAGCAGCACGCATGCCTCAGGGACGGTAGAGACCCAGTACTTC. It is translated as CASSTHASGTVETQYF.

This clonotype was counted ten times or more. This chain uses TRBV5-1 with TRBJ2-2; TRBD2 agrees at 11 bases. CDR3 length: 18 amino acids. The V segment lost 4 bases and the J segment 2 bases; nucleotides outside the gene matches: 10. The V gene's germline CDR1 is SGHRS and CDR2 YFSETQ. CDR3 in DNA: TGCGCCAGCAGCCTGGCCCCTAGCGGGGGGACCAACACCGGGGAGCTGTTTTTT. Encoded protein: CASSLAPSGGTNTGELFF. Full variable domain (missing parts from reference TRBV5-1 and TRBJ2-2): KAGVTQTPRYLIKTRGQQVTLSCSPISGHRSVSWYQQTPGQGLQFLFEYFSETQRNKGNFPGRFSGRQFSNSRSEMNVSTLELGDSALYLCASSLAPSGGTNTGELFFGEGSRLTVL.